One sample yielded the 3 T cell receptor beta chains listed below, sequenced in a study of cytomegalovirus exposure and HLA in healthy donors. PCR primers comprised 60 Vbeta and 13 Jbeta primers. The table came from immunoSEQ multiplex PCR; TCRdb's copy has only in-frame clones and leaves some out. The sample lists some 87,000 clones, over 70% seen once, with roughly 22% in the top ten. The sequenced material came from PBMCs. The receptors were sampled from a woman aged 40 to 50 in good health and CMV-seropositive.

V is TRBV2 and J is TRBJ1-1, with no clear D. Germline CDR1 and CDR2: SNHLY and FYNNEI. Trimming took off 4 bases at V and 4 bases at J, with 7 bases between the two ends. The CDR3 covers 12 residues. In DNA, the CDR3 is TGTGCCAGCAGTGCACAGACCACTGAAGCTTTCTTT. It encodes CASSAQTTEAFF.

This sequence joins TRBV28 and TRBJ2-7; 8 positions agree with TRBD2. Germline V gene data show CDR1 as MDHEN and CDR2 as SYDVKM. With V trimmed by 1 base and J by 2 bases, 4 bases remained unmatched. The CDR3 is 15 residues long. This chain's CDR3 is CASSLSAGGTYEQYF. CDR3 DNA: TGTGCCAGCAGTTTATCCGCGGGGGGAACCTACGAGCAGTACTTC.

The chain has TRBV9 and TRBJ1-1; maybe TRBD1 (6 bases). The CDR3 runs to 16 residues. Germline CDR1 reads SGDLS; CDR2 reads YYNGEE. V dropped 4 bases and J dropped 4 bases, with 20 bases sitting between them. The CDR3 here is CASSSGGGARGTEAFF. Here the CDR3 DNA reads TGTGCCAGCAGCTCGGGAGGGGGGGCGCGGGGCACTGAAGCTTTCTTT.